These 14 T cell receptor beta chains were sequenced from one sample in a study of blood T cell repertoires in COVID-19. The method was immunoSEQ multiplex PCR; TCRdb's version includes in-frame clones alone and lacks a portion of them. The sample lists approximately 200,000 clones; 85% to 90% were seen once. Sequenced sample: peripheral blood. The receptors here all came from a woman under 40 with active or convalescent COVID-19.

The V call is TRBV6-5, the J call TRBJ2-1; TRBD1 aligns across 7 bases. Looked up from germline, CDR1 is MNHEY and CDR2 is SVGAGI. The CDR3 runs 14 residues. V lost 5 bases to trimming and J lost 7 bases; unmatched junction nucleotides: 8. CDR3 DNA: TGTGCCAGCAGTAGGCGACAGGGACGTAATGAGCAGTTCTTC. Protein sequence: CASSRRQGRNEQFF.

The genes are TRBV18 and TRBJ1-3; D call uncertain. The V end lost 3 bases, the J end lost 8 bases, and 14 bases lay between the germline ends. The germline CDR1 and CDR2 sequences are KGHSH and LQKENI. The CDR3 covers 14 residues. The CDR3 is CASSPTQSGDTIYF. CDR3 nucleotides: TGTGCCAGCTCACCCACCCAAAGCGGCGACACCATATATTTT.

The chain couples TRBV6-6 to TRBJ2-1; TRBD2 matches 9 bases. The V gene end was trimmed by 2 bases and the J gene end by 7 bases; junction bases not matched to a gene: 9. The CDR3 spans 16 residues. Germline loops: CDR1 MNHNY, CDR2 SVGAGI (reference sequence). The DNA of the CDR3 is TGTGCCAGCAGTTACAAGACTAGCGGAAGATCAAATGAGCAGTTCTTC. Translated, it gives CASSYKTSGRSNEQFF.

The CDR3 loop reads CAWMIGANTEAFF. CDR3 nucleotides: TGTGCCTGGATGATAGGAGCGAACACTGAAGCTTTCTTT. The chain carries TRBV30 and TRBJ1-1; D gene unclear. CDR3 size: 13 residues. The germline CDR1 and CDR2 sequences are GTSNPN and SVGIG (reference sequence). Trimming left V 4 bases short and J 1 base short, with 10 bases between.

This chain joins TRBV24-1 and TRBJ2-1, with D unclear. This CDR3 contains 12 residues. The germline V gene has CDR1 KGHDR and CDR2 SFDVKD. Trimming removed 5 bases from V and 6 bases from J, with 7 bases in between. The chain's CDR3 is CATSAPGNEQFF. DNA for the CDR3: TGTGCCACCAGTGCCCCAGGCAATGAGCAGTTCTTC.

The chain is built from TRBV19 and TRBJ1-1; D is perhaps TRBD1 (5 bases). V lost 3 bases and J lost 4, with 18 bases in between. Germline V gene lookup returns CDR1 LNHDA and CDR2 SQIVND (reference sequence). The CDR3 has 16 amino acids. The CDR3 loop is CASSMHRRPQRTEAFF. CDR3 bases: TGTGCCAGTAGTATGCACAGGCGACCACAACGCACTGAAGCTTTCTTT.

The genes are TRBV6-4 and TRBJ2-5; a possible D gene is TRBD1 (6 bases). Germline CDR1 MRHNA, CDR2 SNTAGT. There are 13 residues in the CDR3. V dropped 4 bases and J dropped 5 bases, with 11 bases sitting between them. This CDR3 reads CASSADSWETQYF. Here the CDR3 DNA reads TGTGCCAGCAGTGCGGACAGTTGGGAGACCCAGTACTTC.

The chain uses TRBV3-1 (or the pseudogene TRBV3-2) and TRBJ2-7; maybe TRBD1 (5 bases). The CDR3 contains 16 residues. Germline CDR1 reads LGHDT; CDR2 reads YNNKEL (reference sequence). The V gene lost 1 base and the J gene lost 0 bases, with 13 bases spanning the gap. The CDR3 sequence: CASSQGMDTSSYEQYF. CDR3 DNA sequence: TGTGCCAGCAGCCAAGGTATGGACACAAGCTCCTACGAGCAGTACTTC.

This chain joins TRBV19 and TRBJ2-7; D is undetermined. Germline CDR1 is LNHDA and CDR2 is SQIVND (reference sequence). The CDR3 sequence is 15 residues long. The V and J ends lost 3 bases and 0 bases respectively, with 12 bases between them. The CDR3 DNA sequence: TGTGCCAGTAGTATGGGCAGGTCCAGCTCCTACGAGCAGTACTTC. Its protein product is CASSMGRSSSYEQYF.

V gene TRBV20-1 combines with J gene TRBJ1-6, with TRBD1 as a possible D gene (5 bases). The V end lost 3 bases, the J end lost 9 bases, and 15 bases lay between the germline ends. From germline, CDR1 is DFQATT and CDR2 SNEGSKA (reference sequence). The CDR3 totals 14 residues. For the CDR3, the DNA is TGCAGTGCTAGTAGGCAAGGGGTTGGTTCACCCCTCCACTTT. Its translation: CSASRQGVGSPLHF.

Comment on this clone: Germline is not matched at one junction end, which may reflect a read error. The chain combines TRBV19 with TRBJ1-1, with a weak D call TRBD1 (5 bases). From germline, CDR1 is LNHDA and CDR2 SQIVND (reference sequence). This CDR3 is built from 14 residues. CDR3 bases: TGTGCCAGTACCCCGGGACTCACGAACCCTGAAGCTTTCTTT. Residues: CASTPGLTNPEAFF. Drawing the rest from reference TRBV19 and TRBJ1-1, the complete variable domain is DGGITQSPKYLFRKEGQNVTLSCEQNLNHDAMYWYRQDPGQGLRLIYYSQIVNDFQKGDIAEGYSVSREKKESFPLTVTSAQKNPTAFYLCASTPGLTNPEAFFGQGTRLTVV.

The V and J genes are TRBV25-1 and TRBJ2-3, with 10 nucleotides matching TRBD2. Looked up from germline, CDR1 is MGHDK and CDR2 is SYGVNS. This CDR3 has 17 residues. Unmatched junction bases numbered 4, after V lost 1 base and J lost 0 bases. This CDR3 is CASSESGLAASTDTQYF. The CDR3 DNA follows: TGTGCCAGCAGTGAATCCGGACTAGCGGCTAGCACAGATACGCAGTATTTT.

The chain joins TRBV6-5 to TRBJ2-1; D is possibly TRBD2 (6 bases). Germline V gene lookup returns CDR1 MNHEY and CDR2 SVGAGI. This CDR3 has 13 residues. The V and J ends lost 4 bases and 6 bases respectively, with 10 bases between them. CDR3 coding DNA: TGTGCCAGCAGTTCACCACTAGCCAATGAGCAGTTCTTC. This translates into CASSSPLANEQFF.

The CDR3 is CASSYMNGGAGTQYF. DNA for the CDR3: TGTGCCAGCAGTTATATGAACGGGGGGGCGGGGACCCAGTACTTC. The V and J genes are TRBV6-2 or TRBV6-3 and TRBJ2-5; 8 nucleotides agree with TRBD2. The J segment lost 7 bases and the V segment lost 3 bases, leaving 10 bases of the junction unmatched. CDR3 length: 15 residues. Germline CDR1 reads MNHEY; CDR2 reads SVGEGT.